This TCR beta chain was captured in a study of blood T cell repertoires in COVID-19. Details on this clone: Other DNA sequences of this sample code for an identical CDR3.

With 3 bases removed from V and 7 bases from J, the gap between germline ends came to 13 bases. Germline CDR1 MNHEY, CDR2 SMNVEV (reference sequence). The CDR3 extends over 15 amino acids. Only in-frame clones appear in the TCRdb table, and some are missing; sequencing was by immunoSEQ multiplex PCR. The table shows over 250,000 clones, with under 95% occurring only once. Sequenced material: PBMCs or T cells enriched from blood (not recorded which). This clonotype was obtained from a man aged 60 to 69 who had recovered from COVID-19. The V call is TRBV27, the J call TRBJ1-6, with a tentative D call TRBD1 (5 bases). The CDR3 protein is CASSLIGGGNSPLHF. CDR3 nucleotide sequence: TGTGCCAGCAGTTTGATCGGGGGAGGGAATTCACCCCTCCACTTT.